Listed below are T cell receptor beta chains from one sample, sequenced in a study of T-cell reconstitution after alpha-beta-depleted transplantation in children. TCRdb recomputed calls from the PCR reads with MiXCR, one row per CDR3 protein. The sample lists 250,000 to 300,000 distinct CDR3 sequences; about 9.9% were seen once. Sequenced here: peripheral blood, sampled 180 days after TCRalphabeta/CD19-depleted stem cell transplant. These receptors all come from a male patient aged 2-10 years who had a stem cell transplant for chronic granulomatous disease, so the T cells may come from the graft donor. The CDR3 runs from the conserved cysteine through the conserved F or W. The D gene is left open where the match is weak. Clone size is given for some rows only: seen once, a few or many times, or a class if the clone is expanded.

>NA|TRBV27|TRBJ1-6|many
CASSLSWRESYNSPLHF
TGTGCCAGCAGTTTATCGTGGAGGGAATCCTATAATTCACCCCTCCACTTT
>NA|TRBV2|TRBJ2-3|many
CASSTPGGQYF
TGTGCCAGCAGTACCCCCGGAGGGCAGTATTTT
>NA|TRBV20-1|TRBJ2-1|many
CSAPERDYNEQFF
TGCAGTGCCCCGGAGAGGGACTACAATGAGCAGTTCTTC
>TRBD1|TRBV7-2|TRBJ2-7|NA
CASSLSVLGDRAF
TGTGCCAGCAGCTTATCCGTCCTCGGGGACAGGGCTTTC
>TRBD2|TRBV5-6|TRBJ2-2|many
CASSPGGLAGGFGELFF
TGTGCCAGCAGCCCTGGTGGGCTAGCGGGAGGATTCGGGGAGCTGTTTTTT
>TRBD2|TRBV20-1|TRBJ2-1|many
CSARAVEAGGKRNEQFF
TGCAGTGCTAGAGCGGTGGAGGCGGGAGGCAAACGGAATGAGCAGTTCTTC
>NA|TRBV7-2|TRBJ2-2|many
CASSTGTRYSGELFF
TGTGCCAGCAGCACCGGGACACGGTATTCCGGGGAGCTGTTTTTT
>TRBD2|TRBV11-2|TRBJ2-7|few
CASSLDRASGPSDEQYF
TGTGCCAGCAGCTTAGATCGGGCTAGCGGTCCCTCGGACGAGCAGTACTTC
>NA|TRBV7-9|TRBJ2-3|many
CASSSTGLGTDTQYF
TGTGCCAGCAGCTCGACGGGACTGGGGACAGATACGCAGTATTTT
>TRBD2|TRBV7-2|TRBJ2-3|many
CASSPVGLAGVSDTQYF
TGTGCCAGCAGCCCGGTTGGACTAGCGGGAGTCTCAGATACGCAGTATTTT
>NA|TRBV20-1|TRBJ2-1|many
CSARDLGGFSGRDEQFF
TGCAGTGCTAGAGATTTGGGGGGATTTAGCGGTAGAGATGAGCAGTTCTTC
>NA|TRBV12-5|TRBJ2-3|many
CASGQETSQSTDTQYF
TGTGCTAGTGGCCAAGAAACTAGCCAAAGCACAGATACGCAGTATTTT
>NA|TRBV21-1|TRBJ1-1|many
CASSKAQGLSTEAFF
TGTGCCAGCAGCAAAGCTCAGGGCTTGAGCACTGAAGCTTTCTTT
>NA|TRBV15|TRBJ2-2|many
CATSSVRDPTGELFF
TGTGCCACCAGCAGTGTCCGGGACCCCACCGGGGAGCTGTTTTTT
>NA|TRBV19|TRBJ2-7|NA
CASSNSGPWAEQYF
TGTGCCAGTAGCAACTCCGGGCCGTGGGCCGAGCAGTACTTC
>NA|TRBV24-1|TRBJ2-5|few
CATRQGQTQYF
TGTGCCACCAGACAGGGTCAGACCCAGTACTTC
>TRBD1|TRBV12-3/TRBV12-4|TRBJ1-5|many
CASTGGTSNQPQHF
TGTGCCAGTACAGGGGGAACTAGCAATCAGCCCCAGCATTTT
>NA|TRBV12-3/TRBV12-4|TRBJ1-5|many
CASSRYQGSNQPQHF
TGTGCCAGCAGCAGATATCAGGGAAGCAATCAGCCCCAGCATTTT
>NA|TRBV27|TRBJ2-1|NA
CASSLRRSQSSYNEQFF
TGTGCCAGCAGTTTGAGACGCTCCCAGAGCTCCTACAATGAGCAGTTCTTC
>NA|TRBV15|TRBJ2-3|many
CATSRDPLTDTQYF
TGTGCCACCAGCAGAGATCCCCTCACAGATACGCAGTATTTT
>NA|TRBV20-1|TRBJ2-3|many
CSARDDTQYF
TGCAGTGCTAGAGATGATACGCAGTATTTT
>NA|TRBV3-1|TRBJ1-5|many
CASSQTTNRNQPQHF
TGTGCCAGCAGCCAGACCACAAACAGGAATCAGCCCCAGCATTTT
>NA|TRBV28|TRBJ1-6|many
CASSLAPGSPLHF
TGTGCCAGCAGTTTAGCCCCAGGTTCACCCCTCCACTTT
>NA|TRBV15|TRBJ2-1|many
CATSRVGQGVGDNEQFF
TGTGCCACCAGCAGAGTGGGGCAGGGAGTTGGTGACAATGAGCAGTTCTTC
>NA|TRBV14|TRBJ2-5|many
CASSQDRTGWIGGTQYF
TGTGCCAGCAGCCAAGATCGAACGGGCTGGATCGGAGGTACCCAGTACTTC
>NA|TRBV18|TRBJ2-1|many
CASSPPQGRTYNEQFF
TGTGCCAGCTCACCACCACAGGGGAGGACCTACAATGAGCAGTTCTTC
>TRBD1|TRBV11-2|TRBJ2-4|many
CASSIGTALAKNIQYF
TGTGCCAGCAGCATCGGGACAGCGCTAGCCAAAAACATTCAGTACTTC
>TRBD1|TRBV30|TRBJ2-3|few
CAWSGGTGGADTQYF
TGTGCCTGGAGTGGCGGGACAGGCGGGGCAGATACGCAGTATTTT
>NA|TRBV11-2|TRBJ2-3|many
CASSLQVQTSTDTQYF
TGTGCCAGCAGCTTACAGGTCCAAACTAGCACAGATACGCAGTATTTT
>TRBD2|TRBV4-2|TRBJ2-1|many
CASSAGLAGARWGFNEQFF
TGTGCCAGCAGCGCTGGACTAGCGGGAGCCCGGTGGGGGTTTAATGAGCAGTTCTTC
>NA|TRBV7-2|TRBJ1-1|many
CASSPAEWGARDEAFF
TGTGCCAGCAGCCCAGCAGAGTGGGGGGCGAGGGATGAAGCTTTCTTT
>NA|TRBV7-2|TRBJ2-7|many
CASGHGAGYEQYF
TGTGCCAGCGGGCACGGGGCGGGTTACGAGCAGTACTTC
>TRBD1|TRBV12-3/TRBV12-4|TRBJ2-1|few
CASSPRTGVGNEQFF
TGTGCCAGCAGTCCGAGGACAGGGGTAGGGAATGAGCAGTTCTTC
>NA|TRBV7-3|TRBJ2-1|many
CASSLVTNNEQFF
TGTGCCAGCAGCTTAGTTACTAACAATGAGCAGTTCTTC
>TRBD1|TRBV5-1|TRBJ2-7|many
CASRVDRSAQYF
TGCGCCAGCAGGGTGGACAGGAGCGCTCAGTACTTC
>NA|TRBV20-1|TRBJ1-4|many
CSARDGGREKLFF
TGCAGTGCTAGAGATGGGGGCCGAGAAAAACTGTTTTTT
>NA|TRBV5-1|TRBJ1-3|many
CASSPGGRGGNTIYF
TGCGCCAGCAGCCCGGGCGGCAGGGGTGGAAACACCATATATTTT
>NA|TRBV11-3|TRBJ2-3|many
CASSGRYTDTQYF
TGTGCCAGCAGCGGGAGGTACACAGATACGCAGTATTTT
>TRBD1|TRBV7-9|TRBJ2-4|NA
CASSHRGVGSENIQYF
TGTGCCAGCAGCCACAGGGGAGTGGGGTCTGAAAACATTCAGTACTTC
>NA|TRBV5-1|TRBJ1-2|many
CASSRDNMPWDYGYTF
TGCGCCAGCAGCCGGGACAATATGCCTTGGGACTATGGCTACACCTTC
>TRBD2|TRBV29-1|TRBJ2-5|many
CSVKPGLAEETQYF
TGCAGCGTCAAACCGGGACTAGCGGAAGAGACCCAGTACTTC
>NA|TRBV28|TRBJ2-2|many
CASSNSGSSAGELFF
TGTGCCAGCTCGAATTCGGGCTCTAGCGCCGGGGAGCTGTTTTTT
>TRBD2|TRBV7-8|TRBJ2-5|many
CASSRPRVREATETQYF
TGTGCCAGCAGCCGACCGAGGGTGCGGGAGGCGACTGAGACCCAGTACTTC
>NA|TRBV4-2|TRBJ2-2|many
CASSQLTGKVPGELFF
TGTGCCAGCAGCCAATTGACGGGAAAGGTCCCCGGGGAGCTGTTTTTT
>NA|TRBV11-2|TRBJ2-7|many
CASSLGVEPYEQYF
TGTGCCAGCAGCTTAGGGGTAGAACCCTACGAGCAGTACTTC
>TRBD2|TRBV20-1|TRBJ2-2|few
CSALAGERTGELFF
TGCAGTGCTCTAGCGGGAGAAAGAACCGGGGAGCTGTTTTTT
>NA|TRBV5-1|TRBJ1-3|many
CASSYHTKNTNGNTIYF
TGCGCCAGCAGCTATCATACCAAGAATACTAATGGAAACACCATATATTTT